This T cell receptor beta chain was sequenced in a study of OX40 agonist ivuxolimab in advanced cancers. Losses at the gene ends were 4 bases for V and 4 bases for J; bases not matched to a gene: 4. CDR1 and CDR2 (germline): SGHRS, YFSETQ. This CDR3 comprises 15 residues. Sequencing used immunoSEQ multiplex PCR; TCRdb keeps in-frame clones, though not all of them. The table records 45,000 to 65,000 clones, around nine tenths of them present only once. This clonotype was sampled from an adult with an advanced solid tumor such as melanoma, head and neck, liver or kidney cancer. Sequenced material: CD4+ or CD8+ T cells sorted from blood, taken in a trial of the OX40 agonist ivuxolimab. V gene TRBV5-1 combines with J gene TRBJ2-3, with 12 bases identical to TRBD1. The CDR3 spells CASSPGQGASDTQYF. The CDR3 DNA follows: TGCGCCAGCAGCCCGGGACAGGGGGCGTCAGATACGCAGTATTTT.